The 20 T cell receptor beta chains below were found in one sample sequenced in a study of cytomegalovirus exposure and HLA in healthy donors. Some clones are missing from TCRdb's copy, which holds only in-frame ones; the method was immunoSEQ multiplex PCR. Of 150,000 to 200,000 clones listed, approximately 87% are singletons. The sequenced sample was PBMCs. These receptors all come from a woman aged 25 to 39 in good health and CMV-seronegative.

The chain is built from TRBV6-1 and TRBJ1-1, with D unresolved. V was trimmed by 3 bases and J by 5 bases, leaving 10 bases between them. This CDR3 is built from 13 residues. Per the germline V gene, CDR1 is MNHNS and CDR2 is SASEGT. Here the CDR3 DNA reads TGTGCCAGCAGTGAGAGGAGGGTTACTGAAGCTTTCTTT. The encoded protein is CASSERRVTEAFF.

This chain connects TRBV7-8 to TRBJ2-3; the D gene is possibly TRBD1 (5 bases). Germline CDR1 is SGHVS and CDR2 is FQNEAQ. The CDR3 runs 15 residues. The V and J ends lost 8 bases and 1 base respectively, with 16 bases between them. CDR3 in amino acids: CASARVGEGTDTQYF. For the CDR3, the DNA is TGTGCCAGCGCCCGAGTAGGGGAAGGCACAGATACGCAGTATTTT. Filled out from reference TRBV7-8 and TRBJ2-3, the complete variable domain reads GAGVSQSPRYKVAKRGQDVALRCDPISGHVSLFWYQQALGQGPEFLTYFQNEAQLDKSGLPSDRFFAERPEGSVSTLKIQRTQQEDSAVYLCASARVGEGTDTQYFGPGTRLTVL.

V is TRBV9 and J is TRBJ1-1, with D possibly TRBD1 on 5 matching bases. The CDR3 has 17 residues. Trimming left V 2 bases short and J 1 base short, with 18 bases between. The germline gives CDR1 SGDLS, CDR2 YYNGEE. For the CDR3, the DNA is TGTGCCAGCAGCGTTGGGTTGGGGCTGGGCGCGAACACTGAAGCTTTCTTT. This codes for CASSVGLGLGANTEAFF.

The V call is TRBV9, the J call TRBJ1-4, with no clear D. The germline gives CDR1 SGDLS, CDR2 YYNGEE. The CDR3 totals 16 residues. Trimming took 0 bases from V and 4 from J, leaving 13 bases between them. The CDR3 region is CASSVDSGSGNEKLFF. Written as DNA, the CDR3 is TGTGCCAGCAGCGTAGATTCGGGTTCGGGTAATGAAAAACTGTTTTTT.

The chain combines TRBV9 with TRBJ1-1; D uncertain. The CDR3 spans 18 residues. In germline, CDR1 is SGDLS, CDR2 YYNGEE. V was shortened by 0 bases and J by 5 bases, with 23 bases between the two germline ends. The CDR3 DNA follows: TGTGCCAGCAGCGTAGGCGGCGGGCTTGGGCATGGCGAAACTGAAGCTTTCTTT. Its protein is CASSVGGGLGHGETEAFF.

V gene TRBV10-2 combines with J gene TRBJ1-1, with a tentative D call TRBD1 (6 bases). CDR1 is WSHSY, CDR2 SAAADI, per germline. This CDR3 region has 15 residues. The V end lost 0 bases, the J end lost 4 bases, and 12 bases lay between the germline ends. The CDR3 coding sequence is TGCGCCAGCAGTGAGTCGAACAGGGTGTTCACTGAAGCTTTCTTT. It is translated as CASSESNRVFTEAFF.

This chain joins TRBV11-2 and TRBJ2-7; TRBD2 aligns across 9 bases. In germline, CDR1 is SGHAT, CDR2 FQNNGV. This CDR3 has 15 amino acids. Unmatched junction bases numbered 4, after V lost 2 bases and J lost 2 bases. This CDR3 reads CASSLMLAGTYEQYF. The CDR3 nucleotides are TGTGCCAGCAGCTTAATGCTAGCGGGGACCTACGAGCAGTACTTC.

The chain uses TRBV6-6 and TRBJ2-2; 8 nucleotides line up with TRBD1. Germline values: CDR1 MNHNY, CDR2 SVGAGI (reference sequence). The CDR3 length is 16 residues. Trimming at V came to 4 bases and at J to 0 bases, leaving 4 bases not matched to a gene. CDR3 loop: CASSSPGGANTGELFF. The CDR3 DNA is TGTGCCAGCAGTTCCCCAGGGGGCGCGAACACCGGGGAGCTGTTTTTT.

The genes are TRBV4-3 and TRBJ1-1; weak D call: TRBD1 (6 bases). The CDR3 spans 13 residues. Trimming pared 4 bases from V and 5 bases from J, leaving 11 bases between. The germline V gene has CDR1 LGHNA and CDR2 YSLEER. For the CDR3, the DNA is TGCGCCAGCAGCCGTGGGAGGGGGACTGAAGCTTTCTTT. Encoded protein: CASSRGRGTEAFF.

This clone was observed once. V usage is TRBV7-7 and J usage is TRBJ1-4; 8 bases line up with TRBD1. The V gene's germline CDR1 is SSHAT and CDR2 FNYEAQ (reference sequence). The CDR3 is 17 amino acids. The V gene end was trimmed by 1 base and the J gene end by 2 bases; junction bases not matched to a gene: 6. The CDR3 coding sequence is TGTGCCAGCAGCTTAGATCCAGGACAGGGCACTAATGAAAAACTGTTTTTT. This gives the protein CASSLDPGQGTNEKLFF. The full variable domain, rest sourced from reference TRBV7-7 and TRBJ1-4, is GAGVSQSPRYKVTKRGQDVTLRCDPISSHATLYWYQQALGQGPEFLTYFNYEAQPDKSGLPSDRFSAERPEGSISTLTIQRTEQRDSAMYRCASSLDPGQGTNEKLFFGSGTQLSVL.

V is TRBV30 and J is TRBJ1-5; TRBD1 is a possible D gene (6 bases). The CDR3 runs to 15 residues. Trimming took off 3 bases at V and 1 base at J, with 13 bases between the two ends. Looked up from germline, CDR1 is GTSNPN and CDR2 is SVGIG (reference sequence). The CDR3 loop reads CAWSPGQGSNQPQHF. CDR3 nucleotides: TGTGCCTGGAGCCCTGGGCAGGGGAGCAATCAGCCCCAGCATTTT.

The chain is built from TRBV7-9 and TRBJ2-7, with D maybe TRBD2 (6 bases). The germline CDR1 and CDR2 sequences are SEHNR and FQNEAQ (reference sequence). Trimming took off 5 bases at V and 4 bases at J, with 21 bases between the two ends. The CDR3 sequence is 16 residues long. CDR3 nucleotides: TGTGCCAGCAGCCCCCCCCTGACCCGGGACTTTTACGAGCAGTACTTC. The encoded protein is CASSPPLTRDFYEQYF.

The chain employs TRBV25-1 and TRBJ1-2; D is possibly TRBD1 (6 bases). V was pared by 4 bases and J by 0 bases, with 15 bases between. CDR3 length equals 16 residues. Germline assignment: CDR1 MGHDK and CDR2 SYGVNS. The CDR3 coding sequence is TGTGCCAGCAGTGGGGGGCGAGGTTCTCCTAACTATGGCTACACCTTC. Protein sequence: CASSGGRGSPNYGYTF.

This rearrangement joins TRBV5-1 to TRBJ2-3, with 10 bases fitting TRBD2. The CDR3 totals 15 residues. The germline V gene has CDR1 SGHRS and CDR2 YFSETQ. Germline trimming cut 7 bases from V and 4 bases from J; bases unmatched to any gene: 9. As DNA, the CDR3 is TGCGCCAGCTGTCTAAGCGGGGGGGCCCCAGATACGCAGTATTTT. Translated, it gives CASCLSGGAPDTQYF. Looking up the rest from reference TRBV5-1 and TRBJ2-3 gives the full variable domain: KAGVTQTPRYLIKTRGQQVTLSCSPISGHRSVSWYQQTPGQGLQFLFEYFSETQRNKGNFPGRFSGRQFSNSRSEMNVSTLELGDSALYLCASCLSGGAPDTQYFGPGTRLTVL.

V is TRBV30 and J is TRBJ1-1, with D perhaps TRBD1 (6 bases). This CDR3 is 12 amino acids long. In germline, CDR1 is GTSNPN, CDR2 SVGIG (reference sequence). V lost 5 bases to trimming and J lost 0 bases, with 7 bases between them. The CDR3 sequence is CAWDRLNTEAFF. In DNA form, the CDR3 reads TGTGCCTGGGACAGGCTGAACACTGAAGCTTTCTTT. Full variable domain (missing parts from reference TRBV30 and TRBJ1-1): SQTIHQWPATLVQPVGSPLSLECTVEGTSNPNLYWYRQAAGRGLQLLFYSVGIGQISSEVPQNLSASRPQDRQFILSSKKLLLSDSGFYLCAWDRLNTEAFFGQGTRLTVV.

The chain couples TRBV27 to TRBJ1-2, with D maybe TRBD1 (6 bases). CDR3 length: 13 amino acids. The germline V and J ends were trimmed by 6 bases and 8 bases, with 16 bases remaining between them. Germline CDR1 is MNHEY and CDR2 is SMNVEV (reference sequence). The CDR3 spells CASSSTGIGGYTF. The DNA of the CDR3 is TGTGCCAGCAGCAGTACAGGGATCGGGGGCTACACCTTC.

The CDR3, as DNA: TGTGCCAGTAGCGGGACAGGGCAAGTCTACGAGCAGTACTTC. It encodes CASSGTGQVYEQYF. V is TRBV19 and J is TRBJ2-7; 9 bases map to TRBD1. The germline CDR1 and CDR2 sequences are LNHDA and SQIVND (reference sequence). CDR3 size: 14 residues. V dropped 6 bases and J dropped 3; count of bases not matched to a gene: 6.

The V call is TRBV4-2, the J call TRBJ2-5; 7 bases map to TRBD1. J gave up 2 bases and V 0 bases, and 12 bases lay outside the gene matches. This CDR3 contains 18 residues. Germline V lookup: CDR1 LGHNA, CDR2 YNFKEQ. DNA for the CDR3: TGTGCCAGCAGCCAAGAGGGGCTACGCTGGGGACAGCAAGAGACCCAGTACTTC. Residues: CASSQEGLRWGQQETQYF.

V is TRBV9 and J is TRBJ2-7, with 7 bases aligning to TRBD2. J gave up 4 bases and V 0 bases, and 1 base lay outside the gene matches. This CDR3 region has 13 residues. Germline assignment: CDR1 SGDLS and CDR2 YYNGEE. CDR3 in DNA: TGTGCCAGCAGCGTAGAAGCGGGGTACGAGCAGTACTTC. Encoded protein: CASSVEAGYEQYF.

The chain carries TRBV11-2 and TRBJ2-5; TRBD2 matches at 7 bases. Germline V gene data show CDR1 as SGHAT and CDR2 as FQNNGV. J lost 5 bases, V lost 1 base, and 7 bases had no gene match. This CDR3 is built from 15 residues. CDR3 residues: CASSLVGGGGETQYF. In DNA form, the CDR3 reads TGTGCCAGCAGCTTAGTTGGTGGGGGGGGTGAGACCCAGTACTTC.